This T cell receptor (beta chain) was sequenced during a study of T cells expressing NK-cell markers. Turning to the study itself: Sorted CD3+CD56+NKG2C+, CD3+CD56+NKG2C- and CD3+CD56-NKG2C+ T-cell subsets were beta-chain profiled.

This CDR3 comprises 14 residues. CDR1 and CDR2 (germline): SEHNR, FQNEAQ (reference sequence). As to this clonotype: The target antigen is unknown.

Whole-study findings and limits: HCMV specificity of expanded NKG2C+ T cell clones remained unclear. In several donors, these clonotypes also led the CD3+CD56-NKG2C+ fraction.

TCRdb re-analyzed the 5' RACE reads; it lists each CDR3 protein once, without DNA. The sample holds 300,000 to 500,000 distinct CDR3 sequences. The receptor comes from a woman aged 45-65 years in good health. The material sequenced was blood T cells: a sorted CD56 or NKG2C T cell subset, CD4+ or CD8+ T cells, or bulk PBMC T cells (not recorded which). This chain joins TRBV7-9 and TRBJ1-1; checking the TCRdb D call of TRBD1 is not possible without DNA. This CDR3 reads CASSPNDREAEAFF.